This passage covers 20 T cell receptor beta chains from one sample sequenced in a study of radiotherapy plus CTLA-4 blockade in lung cancer. The table came from immunoSEQ multiplex PCR; TCRdb's copy has only in-frame clones and leaves some out. Here the sample spans some 80,000 clones, 84% being singletons. The starting material was peripheral blood, obtained from a patient treated with radiotherapy plus ipilimumab. These receptors all stem from a human donor with non-small cell lung cancer who had stable disease on radiotherapy plus ipilimumab.

This clone was seen a single time. The chain uses TRBV9 and TRBJ2-6; 8 nucleotides agree with TRBD1. Germline V gene sequence: CDR1 SGDLS, CDR2 YYNGEE. Trimming removed 3 bases from V and 6 bases from J; junction bases left unmatched: 14. This CDR3 contains 18 residues. The CDR3 DNA sequence: TGTGCCAGCAGCGCCTCCCAGGGGGCCTGGGTTGAGGCCAACGTCCTGACTTTC. Translated, it gives CASSASQGAWVEANVLTF.

The V gene is TRBV27, the J gene TRBJ2-3; 11 nucleotides agree with TRBD2. After removal of 6 bases from V and 2 bases from J, the junction contained 7 bases not matched to a gene. Germline V CDR1 and CDR2: MNHEY, SMNVEV (reference sequence). This CDR3 has 16 amino acids. CDR3 loop: CASRISGGALTDTQYF. DNA of the CDR3: TGTGCCAGCAGAATTAGCGGGGGGGCTCTCACAGATACGCAGTATTTT.

The rearrangement links TRBV5-1 to TRBJ2-3; TRBD2 aligns across 7 bases. The CDR3 has 17 residues. V was pared by 2 bases and J by 4 bases, with 13 bases of the junction left unmatched. The germline V gene has CDR1 SGHRS and CDR2 YFSETQ. CDR3 coding DNA: TGCGCCAGCAGCTTAGGAGGGAGGGACCCTTCGGCAGATACGCAGTATTTT. This encodes CASSLGGRDPSADTQYF.

In DNA, the CDR3 is TGTGCCAGCAATGGGGGAACGGAGGGCAATCAGCCCCAGCATTTT. Amino acid sequence: CASNGGTEGNQPQHF. This chain connects TRBV6-1 to TRBJ1-5; possible D gene TRBD1, 5 bases. This CDR3 is built from 15 residues. From germline, CDR1 is MNHNS and CDR2 SASEGT. V was trimmed by 7 bases and J by 2 bases, leaving 15 bases between them.

The chain couples TRBV2 to TRBJ1-2, with 10 bases fitting TRBD1. Germline-derived CDR1 and CDR2 are SNHLY and FYNNEI. Trimming cost V 3 bases and J 5 bases; bases outside gene matches: 3. The CDR3 runs 14 residues. The CDR3 here is CASSETGGRYGYTF. DNA for the CDR3: TGTGCCAGCAGTGAGACAGGGGGCCGGTATGGCTACACCTTC. The full variable domain, rest sourced from reference TRBV2 and TRBJ1-2, is EPEVTQTPSHQVTQMGQEVILRCVPISNHLYFYWYRQILGQKVEFLVSFYNNEISEKSEIFDDQFSVERPDGSNFTLKIRSTKLEDSAMYFCASSETGGRYGYTFGSGTRLTVV.

The chain uses TRBV18 and TRBJ2-7; D gene unclear. The length of the CDR3 is 17 residues. Germline V lookup: CDR1 KGHSH, CDR2 LQKENI. V was cut by 0 bases and J by 7 bases, with 22 bases left in between. CDR3 bases: TGTGCCAGCTCACCACCGCCCCTCCGGACGCTACCGTCGGAGCAGTACTTC. Amino acids: CASSPPPLRTLPSEQYF. The full variable domain, its missing parts supplied by reference TRBV18 and TRBJ2-7, is NAGVMQNPRHLVRRRGQEARLRCSPMKGHSHVYWYRQLPEEGLKFMVYLQKENIIDESGMPKERFSAEFPKEGPSILRIQQVVRGDSAAYFCASSPPPLRTLPSEQYFGPGTRLTVT.

V usage is TRBV9 and J usage is TRBJ2-5; D is ambiguous. The CDR3 spans 14 residues. Per germline, CDR1 SGDLS and CDR2 YYNGEE. V lost 8 bases and J 0 bases, leaving 14 bases between the germline ends. The DNA for the CDR3 is TGTGCCAGTAACGCGTTGGGGTACCAAGAGACCCAGTACTTC. This codes for CASNALGYQETQYF. The full variable domain, in which reference TRBV9 and TRBJ2-5 provide the parts outside the CDR3, is DSGVTQTPKHLITATGQRVTLRCSPRSGDLSVYWYQQSLDQGLQFLIQYYNGEERAKGNILERFSAQQFPDLHSELNLSSLELGDSALYFCASNALGYQETQYFGPGTRLLVL.

The chain combines TRBV27 with TRBJ1-1; TRBD1 might be the D (6 bases). This CDR3 comprises 14 residues. V lost 6 bases to trimming and J lost 1 base, with 12 bases between them. The germline V gene has CDR1 MNHEY and CDR2 SMNVEV (reference sequence). The CDR3 protein is CASRIGGPNTEAFF. The CDR3 nucleotides read TGTGCCAGCAGGATCGGGGGGCCGAACACTGAAGCTTTCTTT.

The V and J genes are TRBV5-1 and TRBJ1-1; 10 nucleotides line up with TRBD1. Germline CDR1 is SGHRS and CDR2 is YFSETQ. V lost 5 bases and J lost 3; bases outside the gene matches: 4. There are 14 residues in the CDR3. The CDR3 loop is CASRTGGSDTEAFF. The CDR3 DNA sequence: TGCGCCAGCAGGACAGGGGGCTCTGACACTGAAGCTTTCTTT.

This clone ranks as medium-sized. V is TRBV5-1 and J is TRBJ2-7; 8 bases are shared with TRBD1. The CDR3 has 16 residues. CDR1 is SGHRS and CDR2 is YFSETQ in the germline V gene. Trimming cost V 1 base and J 0 bases; bases outside gene matches: 6. The CDR3 is CASSLLGQGLSYEQYF. The DNA for the CDR3 is TGCGCCAGCAGCTTGCTAGGACAGGGACTCTCCTACGAGCAGTACTTC. Full variable domain (missing parts from reference TRBV5-1 and TRBJ2-7): KAGVTQTPRYLIKTRGQQVTLSCSPISGHRSVSWYQQTPGQGLQFLFEYFSETQRNKGNFPGRFSGRQFSNSRSEMNVSTLELGDSALYLCASSLLGQGLSYEQYFGPGTRLTVT.

The gene calls are TRBV28 and TRBJ2-3, with TRBD2 as a possible D gene (6 bases). Deletions cut 4 bases from V and 6 bases from J, with 11 bases between. Germline CDR1 and CDR2: MDHEN and SYDVKM. This CDR3 spans 13 amino acids. CDR3 bases: TGTGCCAGCAGTTACGGGACTTCCGATACGCAGTATTTT. The encoded protein is CASSYGTSDTQYF.

The chain uses TRBV6-5 and TRBJ2-7; TRBD1 is a possible D gene (5 bases). Germline V gene sequence: CDR1 MNHEY, CDR2 SVGAGI. CDR3 length: 14 amino acids. The ends were cut back, 5 bases at V and 2 bases at J, with 13 bases in the middle. The CDR3: CASSEQTVTYEQYF. Here the CDR3 DNA reads TGTGCCAGCAGTGAACAGACAGTTACCTACGAGCAGTACTTC.

The V gene is TRBV28, the J gene TRBJ2-7; 8 nucleotides agree with TRBD1. Per the germline V gene, CDR1 is MDHEN and CDR2 is SYDVKM. This CDR3 spans 15 amino acids. V trimming: 1 base; J trimming: 2 bases; junction bases outside the gene matches: 4. Written as DNA, the CDR3 is TGTGCCAGCAGTTTATTGGCGGACAGGGCCTACGAGCAGTACTTC. Translating gives CASSLLADRAYEQYF. Full variable domain (missing parts from reference TRBV28 and TRBJ2-7): DVKVTQSSRYLVKRTGEKVFLECVQDMDHENMFWYRQDPGLGLRLIYFSYDVKMKEKGDIPEGYSVSREKKERFSLILESASTNQTSMYLCASSLLADRAYEQYFGPGTRLTVT.

This chain uses TRBV18 with TRBJ1-1; D ambiguous. There are 16 residues in the CDR3. Trimming pared 3 bases from V and 5 bases from J, leaving 19 bases between. CDR1 and CDR2 (germline): KGHSH, LQKENI. CDR3 sequence reads: CASSPDLVSGGTEAFF. In nucleotides, the CDR3 is TGTGCCAGCTCACCCGACCTCGTTTCAGGTGGGACTGAAGCTTTCTTT. Using reference TRBV18 and TRBJ1-1 for the parts outside the CDR3, the full variable domain is NAGVMQNPRHLVRRRGQEARLRCSPMKGHSHVYWYRQLPEEGLKFMVYLQKENIIDESGMPKERFSAEFPKEGPSILRIQQVVRGDSAAYFCASSPDLVSGGTEAFFGQGTRLTVV.

The V call is TRBV6-1, the J call TRBJ1-2, with D uncertain. CDR3 length: 15 amino acids. Germline CDR1 MNHNS, CDR2 SASEGT. With 1 base removed from V and 8 bases from J, the gap between germline ends came to 17 bases. The CDR3 nucleotides read TGTGCCAGCAGTGAAGGAGACCGGGAACTATTCGGCTACACCTTC. As protein: CASSEGDRELFGYTF.

The chain uses TRBV28 and TRBJ1-1; D ambiguous. In germline, CDR1 is MDHEN, CDR2 SYDVKM. Trimming removed 6 bases at V and 4 bases at J, with 12 bases between. This CDR3 is built from 13 residues. CDR3 amino acids: CASSLLGFTEAFF. As DNA, the CDR3 is TGTGCCAGCAGCCTGCTTGGATTCACTGAAGCTTTCTTT.

V usage is TRBV7-9 and J usage is TRBJ2-1, with 7 bases that match TRBD1. CDR1 and CDR2 (germline): SEHNR, FQNEAQ (reference sequence). The CDR3 covers 15 residues. The ends lost 6 bases at V and 9 bases at J; junction bases unmatched: 14. CDR3 in amino acids: CASSFSSQGSGEQFF. In DNA form, the CDR3 reads TGTGCCAGCAGTTTTAGTTCACAGGGGAGCGGTGAGCAGTTCTTC.

The J gene is TRBJ2-7, the V gene TRBV2, with D perhaps TRBD1 (6 bases). Germline loops: CDR1 SNHLY, CDR2 FYNNEI. The CDR3 is 12 amino acids. With 2 bases removed from V and 7 bases from J, the gap between germline ends came to 9 bases. CDR3 nucleotides: TGTGCCAGCAGTGAACGTAGGGGGGAGCAGTACTTC. Its translation: CASSERRGEQYF.

The rearrangement uses TRBV5-7 and TRBJ2-1, with 7 bases fitting TRBD1. TRBV5-7 is filed as an ORF, its function uncertain. The trim removed 4 bases at V and 5 bases at J, leaving 12 bases unmatched. The CDR3 loop spans 16 amino acids. The CDR3 nucleotides are TGTGCCAGCAGCAAGGAGCAGGGGGTAAAGGACAATGAGCAGTTCTTC. Its translation is CASSKEQGVKDNEQFF.

The chain is built from TRBV11-2 and TRBJ2-6; D is ambiguous. Germline V lookup: CDR1 SGHAT, CDR2 FQNNGV. This CDR3 region has 17 residues. Between the trimmed V and J ends, which lost 5 bases and 2 bases, there was a span of 16 bases. The CDR3 protein is CASSAHRTDPGANVLTF. CDR3 bases: TGTGCCAGCAGCGCCCATCGGACGGACCCTGGGGCCAACGTCCTGACTTTC. The full variable domain, its missing parts supplied by reference TRBV11-2 and TRBJ2-6, is EAGVAQSPRYKIIEKRQSVAFWCNPISGHATLYWYQQILGQGPKLLIQFQNNGVVDDSQLPKDRFSAERLKGVDSTLKIQPAKLEDSAVYLCASSAHRTDPGANVLTFGAGSRLTVL.